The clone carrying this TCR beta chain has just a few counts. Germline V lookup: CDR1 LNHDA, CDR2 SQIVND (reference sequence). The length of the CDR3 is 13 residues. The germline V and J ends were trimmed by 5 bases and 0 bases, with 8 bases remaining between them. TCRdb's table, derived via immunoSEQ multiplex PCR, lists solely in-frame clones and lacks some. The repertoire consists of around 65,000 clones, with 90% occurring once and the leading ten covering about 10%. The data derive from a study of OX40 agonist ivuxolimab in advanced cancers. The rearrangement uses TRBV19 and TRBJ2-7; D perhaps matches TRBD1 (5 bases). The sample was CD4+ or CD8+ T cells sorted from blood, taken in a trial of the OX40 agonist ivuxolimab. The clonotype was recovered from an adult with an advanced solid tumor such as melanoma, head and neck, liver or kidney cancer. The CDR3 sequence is CASSGQRSYEQYF. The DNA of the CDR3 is TGTGCCAGTAGTGGACAACGCTCCTACGAGCAGTACTTC.